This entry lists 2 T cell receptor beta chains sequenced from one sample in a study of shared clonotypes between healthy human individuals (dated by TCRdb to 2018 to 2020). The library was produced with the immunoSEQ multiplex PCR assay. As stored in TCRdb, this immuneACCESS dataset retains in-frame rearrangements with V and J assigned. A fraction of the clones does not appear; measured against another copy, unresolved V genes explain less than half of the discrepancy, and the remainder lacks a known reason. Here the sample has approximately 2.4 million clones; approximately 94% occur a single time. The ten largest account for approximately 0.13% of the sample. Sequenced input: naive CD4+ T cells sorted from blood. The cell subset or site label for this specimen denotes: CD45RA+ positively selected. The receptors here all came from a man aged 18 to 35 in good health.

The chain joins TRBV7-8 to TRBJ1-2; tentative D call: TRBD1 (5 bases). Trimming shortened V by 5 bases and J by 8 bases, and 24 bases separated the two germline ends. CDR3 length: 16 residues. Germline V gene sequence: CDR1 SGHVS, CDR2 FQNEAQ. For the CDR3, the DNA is TGTGCCAGCAGCCCGACCGAGCGGGGCCCTAAAGGGGGCTACACCTTC. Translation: CASSPTERGPKGGYTF.

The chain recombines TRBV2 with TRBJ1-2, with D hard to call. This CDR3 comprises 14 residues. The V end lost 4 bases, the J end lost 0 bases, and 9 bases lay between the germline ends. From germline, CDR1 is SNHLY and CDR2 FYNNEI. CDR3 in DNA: TGTGCCAGCAGTGGGGCACCTGCTAACTATGGCTACACCTTC. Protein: CASSGAPANYGYTF.